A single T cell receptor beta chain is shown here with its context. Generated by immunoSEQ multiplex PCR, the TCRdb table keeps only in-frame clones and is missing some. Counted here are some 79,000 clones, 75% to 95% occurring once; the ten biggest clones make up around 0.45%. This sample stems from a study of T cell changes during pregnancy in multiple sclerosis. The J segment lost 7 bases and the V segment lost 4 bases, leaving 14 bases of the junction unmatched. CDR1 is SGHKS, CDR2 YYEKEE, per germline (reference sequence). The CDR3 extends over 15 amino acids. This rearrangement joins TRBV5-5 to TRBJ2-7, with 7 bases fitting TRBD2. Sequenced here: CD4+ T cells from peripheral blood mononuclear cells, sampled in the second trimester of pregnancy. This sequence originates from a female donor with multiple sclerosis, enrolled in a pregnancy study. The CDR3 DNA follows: TGTGCCAGCAGCGCTGGGGCCCTACTAGCGAGGGAGCAGTACTTC. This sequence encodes CASSAGALLAREQYF.